The clone carrying this TCR beta chain has only one observation. With 2 bases removed from V and 6 bases from J, the gap between germline ends came to 11 bases. The CDR3 spans 14 residues. In germline, CDR1 is SGHVS, CDR2 FQNEAQ. The time point was: after dendritic cell vaccination, including at tumor progression/relapse. TCRdb's copy holds only in-frame clones and misses some; the assay was immunoSEQ multiplex PCR. The sample holds tens of thousands of clones, 80% to 90% seen once. The data derive from a study of glioma-infiltrating T cells after dendritic cell vaccination. Study background: Samples are from glioblastoma patients in Phase I and II dendritic cell vaccine trials.

This TCR was sampled from a human donor with glioblastoma. Material: blood, obtained after dendritic cell vaccination. This sequence joins TRBV7-8 and TRBJ2-1, with D possibly being TRBD2 (6 bases). The DNA of the CDR3 is TGTGCCAGCAGCTTACGGGAGACCACCAATGAGCAGTTCTTC. Encoded protein: CASSLRETTNEQFF.